The T cell receptor (beta chain) under discussion was sequenced for a study of T cell changes during pregnancy in multiple sclerosis. Profiling relied on immunoSEQ multiplex PCR, and the TCRdb table lists in-frame clones only, not all of them. The sample has fewer than 90,000 clones, nearly 95% seen once; the top ten hold less than 2%. This clone was seen just once. From germline, CDR1 is MDHEN and CDR2 SYDVKM. Trimming removed 8 bases at V and 4 bases at J, with 6 bases between. There are 11 residues in the CDR3. The TCR sequence derives from a female donor in good health, enrolled as a control in a pregnancy study. The input for sequencing was peripheral blood, taken after pregnancy. V gene TRBV28 combines with J gene TRBJ2-1, with D possibly matching TRBD2 (6 bases). Here the CDR3 reads CASGGYNEQFF. The CDR3 DNA reads as TGTGCCAGCGGGGGGTACAATGAGCAGTTCTTC. Looking up the rest from reference TRBV28 and TRBJ2-1 gives the full variable domain: DVKVTQSSRYLVKRTGEKVFLECVQDMDHENMFWYRQDPGLGLRLIYFSYDVKMKEKGDIPEGYSVSREKKERFSLILESASTNQTSMYLCASGGYNEQFFGPGTRLTVL.